A selection of T cell receptor beta chains follows, all from one sample in a study of response to subunit inactivated influenza vaccine. TCRdb re-called the RT-PCR reads through MiXCR, storing one row per CDR3 protein. The data hold 300,000 to 350,000 distinct CDR3 sequences, with 21% observed a single time. Sequencing used PBMCs from blood, obtained less than 22 months after vaccination. All receptors derive from a man between 50 and 75 years old who received an inactivated influenza vaccine. Each CDR3 is given with its conserved first and last residue. The order of the fields is V gene, D gene, clone size, J gene, CDR3 protein, CDR3 DNA. The D gene is left open where the match is weak. A row's size may be missing; if present it is once, few, many or a size class.

>TRBV27|NA|few|TRBJ1-5
CASMALGGRGQPQHF
TGTGCCAGCATGGCATTGGGGGGGCGAGGACAGCCCCAGCATTTT
>TRBV7-9|NA|NA|TRBJ2-2
CASSFGPELFF
TGTGCCAGCAGCTTCGGGCCGGAGCTGTTTTTT
>TRBV7-9|NA|NA|TRBJ2-1
CASSPGPYNEQFF
TGTGCCAGCAGCCCCGGACCCTACAATGAGCAGTTCTTC
>TRBV5-4|NA|NA|TRBJ1-4
CASSLGGIGEKLFF
TGTGCCAGCAGCTTGGGAGGAATCGGGGAAAAACTGTTTTTT
>TRBV10-3|NA|many|TRBJ1-3
CAISEPGNTIYF
TGTGCCATCAGTGAGCCTGGAAACACCATATATTTT
>TRBV10-3|NA|NA|TRBJ2-2
CAIRTPTNTGELFF
TGTGCCATCAGGACACCTACTAACACCGGGGAGCTGTTTTTT
>TRBV19|NA|NA|TRBJ1-2
CASSIRTYGYTF
TGTGCCAGTAGTATTCGGACATATGGCTACACCTTC
>TRBV5-1|TRBD2|NA|TRBJ2-1
CASSPGGSTPYNEQFF
TGCGCCAGCAGCCCGGGAGGGTCCACCCCCTACAATGAGCAGTTCTTC
>TRBV4-3|NA|NA|TRBJ2-5
CASSSHLGPGGTQYF
TGCGCCAGCAGCTCCCATTTGGGGCCCGGTGGGACCCAGTACTTC
>TRBV25-1|NA|many|TRBJ1-2
CASSVGGGYTF
TGTGCCAGCAGTGTGGGGGGTGGCTACACCTTC
>TRBV27|NA|NA|TRBJ1-1
CASSPHARGRWNTEAFF
TGTGCCAGCAGCCCCCACGCGAGGGGCCGATGGAACACTGAAGCTTTCTTT
>TRBV4-2|TRBD2|few|TRBJ2-5
CASSQDWTSGQETQYF
TGTGCCAGCAGCCAAGACTGGACTAGCGGACAAGAGACCCAGTACTTC
>TRBV18|TRBD1|few|TRBJ1-1
CASSPSNRGSTEAFF
TGTGCCAGCTCACCAAGTAACAGGGGTAGCACTGAAGCTTTCTTT
>TRBV29-1|NA|NA|TRBJ2-4
CSVAQPLVNIQYF
TGCAGCGTGGCTCAGCCCCTGGTGAACATTCAGTACTTC
>TRBV4-2|NA|NA|TRBJ2-1
CASSQGLRQFF
TGTGCCAGCAGCCAAGGACTTCGGCAGTTCTTC
>TRBV6-6|TRBD1|NA|TRBJ1-1
CASSSKRTGGTHTEAFF
TGTGCCAGCAGTTCTAAAAGGACAGGAGGGACCCACACTGAAGCTTTCTTT
>TRBV19|NA|NA|TRBJ2-7
CASSTDPGYEQYF
TGTGCCAGTAGTACCGACCCAGGGTACGAGCAGTACTTC
>TRBV9|TRBD1|few|TRBJ2-3
CASSSNRGPSTDTQYF
TGTGCCAGCAGCTCCAACAGGGGGCCCAGCACAGATACGCAGTATTTT
>TRBV2|NA|NA|TRBJ1-1
CASSELRVISGNTEAFF
TGTGCCAGCAGTGAATTAAGAGTTATTTCGGGGAACACTGAAGCTTTCTTT
>TRBV29-1|NA|NA|TRBJ1-1
CSVDENTEAFF
TGCAGCGTTGATGAGAACACTGAAGCTTTCTTT
>TRBV28|TRBD1|few|TRBJ2-1
CASSLFIRGPSYNEQFF
TGTGCCAGCAGTTTATTTATCAGGGGGCCCTCCTACAATGAGCAGTTCTTC
>TRBV5-1|NA|NA|TRBJ1-2
CASSFGRMYGYTF
TGCGCCAGCAGCTTTGGCAGGATGTATGGCTACACCTTC
>TRBV20-1|NA|few|TRBJ2-1
CSVKDSQYNEQFF
TGCAGTGTAAAGGACAGCCAGTACAATGAGCAGTTCTTC
>TRBV2|NA|NA|TRBJ2-7
CASSAKNYEQYF
TGTGCCAGCAGCGCCAAAAACTACGAGCAGTACTTC
>TRBV2|TRBD1|many|TRBJ1-2
CASSAGTGGVYTF
TGTGCCAGCAGCGCCGGGACAGGGGGCGTCTACACCTTC
>TRBV4-3|TRBD2|few|TRBJ2-5
CASSQGLAGLQETQYF
TGCGCCAGCAGCCAAGGACTAGCGGGGCTCCAAGAGACCCAGTACTTC
>TRBV9|NA|NA|TRBJ1-1
CASSVGGLEAFF
TGTGCCAGCAGCGTTGGGGGGCTTGAAGCTTTCTTT
>TRBV9|NA|NA|TRBJ2-1
CASSDANEQFF
TGTGCCAGCAGCGACGCCAATGAGCAGTTCTTC
>TRBV7-8|NA|NA|TRBJ1-2
CASSRLLEGYGYTF
TGTGCCAGCAGCAGACTCCTGGAAGGCTATGGCTACACCTTC
>TRBV18|TRBD2|few|TRBJ2-3
CASSPRTGTSEDTQYF
TGTGCCAGCTCACCGAGGACCGGGACTAGCGAGGATACGCAGTATTTT
>TRBV7-2|NA|NA|TRBJ1-2
CASSPARLPYTF
TGTGCCAGCAGCCCCGCGAGGCTACCCTACACCTTC
>TRBV6-2/TRBV6-3|NA|NA|TRBJ1-3
CASSYVGTSSGNTIYF
TGTGCCAGCAGTTACGTTGGGACAAGCTCTGGAAACACCATATATTTT
>TRBV6-1|TRBD2|NA|TRBJ2-1
CASRGLAAGVNEQFF
TGTGCCAGCAGGGGACTAGCAGCTGGTGTCAATGAGCAGTTCTTC
>TRBV7-2|NA|NA|TRBJ2-1
CASSFRVGNEQFF
TGTGCCAGCAGCTTTCGGGTGGGCAATGAGCAGTTCTTC
>TRBV9|NA|few|TRBJ2-7
CASSVGPGQIYEQYF
TGTGCCAGCAGCGTAGGCCCCGGACAGATCTACGAGCAGTACTTC
>TRBV28|NA|many|TRBJ2-1
CASSLYGRKGNEQFF
TGTGCCAGCAGTTTATACGGTAGAAAGGGGAATGAGCAGTTCTTC
>TRBV27|NA|NA|TRBJ2-7
CASRPRDRLGEQYF
TGTGCCAGCAGACCACGGGACCGCTTGGGAGAGCAGTACTTC
>TRBV27|TRBD2|NA|TRBJ2-5
CASSSGTSGRETQYF
TGTGCCAGCAGTTCAGGGACTAGCGGGAGGGAGACCCAGTACTTC
>TRBV6-5|NA|few|TRBJ1-4
CASSYGGVSNEKLFF
TGTGCCAGCAGTTACGGGGGGGTATCTAATGAAAAACTGTTTTTT
>TRBV12-3/TRBV12-4|NA|NA|TRBJ1-3
CASSSNPGNTIYF
TGTGCCAGCAGTTCAAATCCTGGAAACACCATATATTTT
>TRBV28|NA|NA|TRBJ2-1
CASSSLVGRNEQFF
TGTGCCAGCAGTTCATTAGTGGGTCGGAATGAGCAGTTCTTC
>TRBV20-1|NA|NA|TRBJ1-5
CSASPGQGSNQPQHF
TGCAGTGCTAGCCCGGGTCAGGGTAGCAATCAGCCCCAGCATTTT
>TRBV19|NA|few|TRBJ2-1
CASSIGSPGNEQFF
TGTGCCAGTAGTATTGGCTCCCCGGGCAATGAGCAGTTCTTC
>TRBV30|NA|NA|TRBJ2-1
CAWSTPTSPYNEQFF
TGTGCCTGGAGTACACCCACATCTCCCTACAATGAGCAGTTCTTC
>TRBV11-1|NA|NA|TRBJ2-4
CASSLGHRDAGPPHIQYF
TGTGCCAGCAGCTTAGGGCACCGGGACGCGGGCCCCCCCCACATTCAGTACTTC
>TRBV29-1|NA|NA|TRBJ2-6
CSTIGGPGANVLTF
TGCAGTACGATAGGGGGACCTGGGGCCAACGTCCTGACTTTC
>TRBV28|TRBD1|few|TRBJ1-2
CASVRLGQGFGYTF
TGTGCCAGCGTTCGACTGGGACAGGGGTTCGGCTACACCTTC
>TRBV6-5|TRBD2|once|TRBJ2-1
CASSYSTSRNNEQFF
TGTGCCAGCAGTTACTCGACTAGCAGAAACAATGAGCAGTTCTTC
>TRBV12-3/TRBV12-4|TRBD2|NA|TRBJ2-1
CASSQGLADSYNEQFF
TGTGCCAGCAGCCAGGGACTAGCGGACTCCTACAATGAGCAGTTCTTC